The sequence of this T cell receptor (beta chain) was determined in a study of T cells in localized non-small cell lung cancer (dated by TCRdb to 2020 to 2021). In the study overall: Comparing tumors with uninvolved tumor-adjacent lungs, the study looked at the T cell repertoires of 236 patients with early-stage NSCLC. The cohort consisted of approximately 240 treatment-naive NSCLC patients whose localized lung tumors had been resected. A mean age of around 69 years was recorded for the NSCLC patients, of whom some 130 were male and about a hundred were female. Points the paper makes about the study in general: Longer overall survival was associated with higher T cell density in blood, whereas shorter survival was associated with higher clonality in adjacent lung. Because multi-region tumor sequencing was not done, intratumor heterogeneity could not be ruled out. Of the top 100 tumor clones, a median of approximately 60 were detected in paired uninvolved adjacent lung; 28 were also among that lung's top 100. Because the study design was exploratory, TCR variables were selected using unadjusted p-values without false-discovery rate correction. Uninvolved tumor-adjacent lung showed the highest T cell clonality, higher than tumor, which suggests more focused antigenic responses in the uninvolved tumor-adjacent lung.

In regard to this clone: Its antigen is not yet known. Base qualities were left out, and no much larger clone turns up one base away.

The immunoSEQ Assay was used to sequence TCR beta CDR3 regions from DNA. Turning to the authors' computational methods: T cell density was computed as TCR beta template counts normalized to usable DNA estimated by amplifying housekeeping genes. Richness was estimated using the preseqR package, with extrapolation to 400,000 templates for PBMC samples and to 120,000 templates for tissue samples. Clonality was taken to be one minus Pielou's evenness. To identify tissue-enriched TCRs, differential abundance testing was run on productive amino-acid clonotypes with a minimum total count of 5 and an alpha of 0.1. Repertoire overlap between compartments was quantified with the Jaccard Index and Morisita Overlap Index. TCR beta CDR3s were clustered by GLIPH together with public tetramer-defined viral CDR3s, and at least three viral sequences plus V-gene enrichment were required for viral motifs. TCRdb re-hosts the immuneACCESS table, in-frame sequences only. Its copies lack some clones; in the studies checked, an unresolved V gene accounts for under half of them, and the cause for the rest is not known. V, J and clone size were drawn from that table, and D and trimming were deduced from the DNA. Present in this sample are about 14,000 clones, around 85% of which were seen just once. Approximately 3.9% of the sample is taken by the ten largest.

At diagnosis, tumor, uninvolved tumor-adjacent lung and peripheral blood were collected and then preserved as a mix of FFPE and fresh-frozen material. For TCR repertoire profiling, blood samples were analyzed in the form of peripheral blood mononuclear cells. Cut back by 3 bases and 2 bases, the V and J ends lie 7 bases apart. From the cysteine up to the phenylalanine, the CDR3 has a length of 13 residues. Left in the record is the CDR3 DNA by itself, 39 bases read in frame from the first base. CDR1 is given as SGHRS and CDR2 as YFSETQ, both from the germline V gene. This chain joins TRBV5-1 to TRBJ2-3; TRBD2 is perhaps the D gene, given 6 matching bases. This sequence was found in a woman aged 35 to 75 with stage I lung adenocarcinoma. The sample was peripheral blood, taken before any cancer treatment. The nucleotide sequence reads TGCGCCAGCAGCTGGGACTCCACAGATACGCAGTATTTT. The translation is CASSWDSTDTQYF.